Listed below are T cell receptor beta chains from one sample, sequenced in a study of radiation and T cells in renal cell carcinoma. TCRdb's copy holds only in-frame clones and misses some; the assay was immunoSEQ multiplex PCR. This repertoire shows 130,000 to 150,000 clones, 75% to 90% found once; its top ten account for under 20%. This specimen consisted of blood, obtained from a patient whose treatment included radiotherapy and nephrectomy. Receptors were obtained from a woman in her forties or fifties with renal cell carcinoma. The CDR3 runs from the conserved cysteine through the conserved F or W. The order of the fields is V gene, J gene, clone size, D gene, CDR3 protein, CDR3 DNA. The D gene is left open where the match is weak. For some rows the clone size is stated as once, few or many, or as a class when expanded; others skip it.

>TRBV4-1|TRBJ2-3|-|TRBD1
CASSRDRYTDTQYF
TGCGCCAGCAGCCGGGACAGATACACAGATACGCAGTATTTT
>TRBV29-1|TRBJ2-2|-|TRBD1
CSAGVGQGSSGELFF
TGCAGCGCTGGTGTGGGACAGGGTTCGAGCGGGGAGCTGTTTTTT
>TRBV27|TRBJ2-4|-|-
CASSPLAKNIQYF
TGTGCCAGTTCCCCTCTGGCCAAAAACATTCAGTACTTC
>TRBV18|TRBJ1-2|-|TRBD1
CASSTTGGRGYTF
TGTGCCAGCTCGACGACAGGGGGCCGTGGCTACACCTTC
>TRBV6-5|TRBJ2-2|-|-
CASSSAPGAAGELFF
TGTGCCAGCAGTTCAGCGCCGGGAGCGGCCGGGGAGCTGTTTTTT
>TRBV4-1|TRBJ2-7|-|TRBD1
CASSQDPVGQVISYEQYF
TGCGCCAGCAGCCAAGATCCAGTAGGACAGGTGATCAGCTACGAGCAGTACTTC
>TRBV5-6|TRBJ2-1|-|-
CASSLVGYSYNEQFF
TGTGCCAGCAGCTTGGTAGGGTATTCCTACAATGAGCAGTTCTTC
>TRBV30|TRBJ1-2|-|TRBD1
CAEGGPGQRIYGYTF
TGTGCCGAGGGCGGTCCGGGACAGCGTATCTATGGCTACACCTTC
>TRBV11-2|TRBJ2-5|once|TRBD2
CASSLDPGLAVQETQYF
TGTGCCAGCAGCTTAGATCCCGGACTAGCGGTACAAGAGACCCAGTACTTC
>TRBV9|TRBJ1-4|-|-
CASSGFNEKLFF
TGTGCCAGCAGCGGCTTTAATGAAAAACTGTTTTTT
>TRBV11-1|TRBJ2-7|-|-
CASSPPQGYEQYF
TGTGCCAGCAGCCCCCCACAGGGCTACGAGCAGTACTTC
>TRBV23-1|TRBJ1-1|-|TRBD1
CASSRNYWDRGTEAFF
TGCGCCAGCAGTCGTAATTATTGGGACAGGGGAACTGAAGCTTTCTTT
>TRBV27|TRBJ2-7|-|-
CASSLLPRGDEQYF
TGTGCCAGCAGTTTATTACCCCGGGGCGACGAGCAGTACTTC
>TRBV7-2|TRBJ2-7|-|-
CASSFQGSEQYF
TGTGCCAGCAGCTTTCAGGGATCCGAGCAGTACTTC
>TRBV7-2|TRBJ2-7|-|TRBD2
CASSLGGTSIYEQYF
TGTGCCAGCAGCCTGGGCGGGACTAGCATCTACGAGCAGTACTTC
>TRBV27|TRBJ2-1|once|-
CASSLMSRSDSYNEQFF
TGTGCCAGCAGTTTAATGTCGCGATCAGACTCCTACAATGAGCAGTTCTTC
>TRBV10-3|TRBJ1-2|-|-
CATSPTVQNYGYTF
TGTGCCACCTCCCCAACAGTACAGAACTATGGCTACACCTTC
>TRBV5-1|TRBJ1-1|-|-
CASSLQGYTEAFF
TGCGCCAGCTCTCTCCAGGGGTACACTGAAGCTTTCTTT
>TRBV9|TRBJ1-6|-|-
CASSISESGVGNSPLHF
TGTGCCAGCAGCATATCTGAGTCAGGGGTGGGGAATTCACCCCTCCACTTT
>TRBV9|TRBJ1-2|-|-
CASSPRGGYYGYTF
TGTGCCAGCAGCCCCCGGGGGGGGTACTATGGCTACACCTTC
>TRBV28|TRBJ2-2|once|-
CASSLVTQGVSNTGELFF
TGTGCCAGCAGTTTAGTCACGCAGGGAGTGAGTAACACCGGGGAGCTGTTTTTT
>TRBV30|TRBJ1-5|-|-
CAWSGGSNQPQHF
TGTGCCTGGAGTGGTGGTAGCAATCAGCCCCAGCATTTT
>TRBV7-8|TRBJ1-2|once|-
CASSPPAVYGYTF
TGTGCCAGCAGCCCCCCGGCAGTCTATGGCTACACCTTC
>TRBV5-6|TRBJ1-1|-|-
CASSRERLNTEAFF
TGTGCCAGCAGCCGAGAAAGGTTGAACACTGAAGCTTTCTTT
>TRBV9|TRBJ1-3|-|-
CASSFRGNLGNTIYF
TGTGCCAGCAGCTTTCGGGGGAACCTTGGAAACACCATATATTTT
>TRBV7-9|TRBJ1-3|-|-
CASSAAGYSGNTIYF
TGTGCCAGCAGTGCAGCGGGGTACTCTGGAAACACCATATATTTT
>TRBV5-1|TRBJ2-5|-|TRBD2
CASSLALAGGPQETQYF
TGCGCCAGCAGCTTGGCTCTAGCGGGAGGACCACAAGAGACCCAGTACTTC
>TRBV5-4|TRBJ1-1|-|-
CASSLDPGGDTEAFF
TGTGCCAGCAGCCTAGACCCCGGGGGCGACACTGAAGCTTTCTTT